This T cell receptor beta chain emerged from a study of blood T cells in healthy people across ages (dated by TCRdb to 2014 to 2015). Regarding the research as a whole: In model experiments, template switching captured about one uniquely barcoded TCR beta cDNA molecule for every two T cells. To avoid experimental bias, donors of different ages were spread randomly across the sequencing lanes. Two additional independent replicas of 1 million unique cDNA reads from the same blood draw were analyzed for two donors (one aged 18 to 30 and one aged 80 or older). The donors were divided into four age groups: young (average around 15 years), middle-aged (approximately 41), aged (approximately 64) and long-lived (more than 75). To track age-related changes in TCR beta repertoire diversity, the study relied on deep sequencing normalized with unique cDNA molecular identifiers.

Systemically healthy Caucasian individuals from Russia, 35 to 50 in total and aged roughly 6 to 100 years, were included as donors. Approximately 9.7 milliliters of peripheral blood were drawn from each donor into EDTA-treated Vacutainer tubes. Ficoll-Paque density-gradient centrifugation was used to isolate PBMCs, with at least 6 million per sample. Trizol reagent was used to extract total RNA from the PBMCs, yielding at least 5 micrograms per sample. The percentages of naive CD45RAhigh/CD27high T cells were determined by flow cytometry on a PBMC aliquot from every donor. Germline trimming amounts to 4 bases on V and 1 base on J, with 6 as the count of junction bases outside the gene matches. The CDR3 spans 15 residues, from the cysteine through the phenylalanine. The DNA shown is the 45-base CDR3, in frame from base 1. Reading the germline V gene (reference sequence) gives CDR1 DFQATT and CDR2 SNEGSKA.

Libraries were constructed by 5' RACE. Sequenced on an Illumina HiSeq 2500. A second roughly 6 to 11 cycle PCR used a sample-barcoded 5' primer and a J-beta primer mix. A unique molecular identifier was introduced onto each TCR beta cDNA molecule by a template-switch 5' adaptor carrying 12 random nucleotides. Each sample yielded at least 2.5 million CDR3-containing paired-end reads. All of the RNA was converted into first-strand cDNA using the Mint cDNA synthesis kit, with a TRBC-specific oligonucleotide serving as the primer. Following uracil-DNA glycosylase treatment, all cDNA underwent a first 18-cycle PCR with the universal primers M1SS and BC2_uni_R. The original pipeline was this. For normalization, 1 million high-quality reads, each with a distinct molecular identifier, were randomly selected from each sample. Instead of being binned into consensus sequences, reads with shared molecular identifiers were discarded. MiTCR, with a Q25 quality threshold and the strictest error-elimination algorithm, was used for CDR3 identification, clonotype clustering and error correction. A nonparametric unseen species model with Euler transformation was used to estimate lower-bound total TCR beta diversity. TCRdb handled the public reads itself, with Q25 trimming in fastp and clone calling in MiXCR, and kept productive beta chains. Each CDR3 protein appears once, grouped with its most common genes and DNA. The V and J calls and clone size come from TCRdb's table, not from the authors' own analysis. Across this sample there are about a million distinct CDR3 sequences, with around 46% seen only once. The biggest ten clones account for roughly 12% of the sample.

Beyond this particular receptor, the publication reports: The long-lived group showed more naive CD4+ T cells, fewer expanded clones and increased TCR diversity than the aged group, suggesting age selection. Estimates of total diversity from one million sequenced T cells were regarded as lower bounds and underestimates. Because the CMV infection status of the donors was unknown, age-related changes in expanded clonotypes may potentially have been confounded. Observed TCR beta diversity per million T cells fell roughly linearly with age, and a significant reduction was already apparent by age about 43. Conclusive comparison of naive and antigen-experienced compartments was prevented by the profiling of bulk unsorted PBMCs. The percentage of naive T cells measured by flow cytometry correlated strongly with observed TCR beta diversity.

Notes on this clonotype: Its binding antigen is unknown. One base away there is no much larger clone; base qualities are not given.

This chain joins TRBV20-1 to TRBJ1-4; 7 nucleotides in the junction match TRBD1. The sequence was collected from a man between 25 and 39 years old in good health. The specimen was blood. The CDR3 protein sequence reads: CSAIDREGTNEKLFF. The nucleotides read TGCAGTGCTATAGACAGGGAGGGAACTAATGAAAAACTGTTTTTT.